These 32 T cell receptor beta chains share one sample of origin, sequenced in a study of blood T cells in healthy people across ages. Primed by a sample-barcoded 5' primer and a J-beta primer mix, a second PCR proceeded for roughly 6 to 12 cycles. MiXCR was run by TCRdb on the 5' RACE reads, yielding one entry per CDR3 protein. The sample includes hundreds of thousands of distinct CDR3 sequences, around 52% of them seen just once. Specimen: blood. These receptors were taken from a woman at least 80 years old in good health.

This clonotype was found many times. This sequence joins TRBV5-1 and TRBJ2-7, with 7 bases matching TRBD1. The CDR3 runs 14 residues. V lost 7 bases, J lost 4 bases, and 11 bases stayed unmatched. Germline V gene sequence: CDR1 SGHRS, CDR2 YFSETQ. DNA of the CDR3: TGCGCCAGCTACGCACCGGGACAGTGGTACGAGCAGTACTTC. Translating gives CASYAPGQWYEQYF.

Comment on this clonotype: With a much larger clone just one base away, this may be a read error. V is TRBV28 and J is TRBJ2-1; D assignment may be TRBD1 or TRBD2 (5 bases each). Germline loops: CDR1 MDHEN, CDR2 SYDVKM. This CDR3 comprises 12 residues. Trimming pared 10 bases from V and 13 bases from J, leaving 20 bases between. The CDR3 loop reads CATGIEVGTQFF. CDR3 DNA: TGTGCCACCGGTATAGAGGTGGGGACCCAGTTCTTC.

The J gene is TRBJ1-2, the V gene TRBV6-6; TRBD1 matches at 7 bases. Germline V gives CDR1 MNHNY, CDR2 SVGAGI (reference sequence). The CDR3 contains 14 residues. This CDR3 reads CVSSYPGGIYGYTF. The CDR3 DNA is TGTGTTAGCAGTTACCCAGGGGGTATCTATGGCTACACCTTC.

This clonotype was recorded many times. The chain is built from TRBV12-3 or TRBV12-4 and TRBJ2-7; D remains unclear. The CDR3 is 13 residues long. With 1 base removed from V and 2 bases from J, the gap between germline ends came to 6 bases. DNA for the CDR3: TGTGCCAGCAGTTTAGACAGCACCTACGAGCAGTACTTC. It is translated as CASSLDSTYEQYF.

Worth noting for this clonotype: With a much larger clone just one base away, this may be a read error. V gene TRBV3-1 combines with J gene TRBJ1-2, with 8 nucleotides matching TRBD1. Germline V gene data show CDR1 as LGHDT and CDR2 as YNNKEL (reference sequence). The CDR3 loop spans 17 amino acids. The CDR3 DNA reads TGTGCCGGCAGCCAATACCTAACGCTTCAGGGGGCGCAAGGCTACACCTTC. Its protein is CAGSQYLTLQGAQGYTF.

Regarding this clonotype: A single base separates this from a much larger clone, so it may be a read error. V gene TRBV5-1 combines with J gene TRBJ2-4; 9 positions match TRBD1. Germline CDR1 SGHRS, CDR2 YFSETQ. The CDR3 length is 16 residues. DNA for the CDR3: TGCGCCAGCAGCTCGCTGACAGGGGGGGGCCAAAACACTCAGTACTTC. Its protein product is CASSSLTGGGQNTQYF.

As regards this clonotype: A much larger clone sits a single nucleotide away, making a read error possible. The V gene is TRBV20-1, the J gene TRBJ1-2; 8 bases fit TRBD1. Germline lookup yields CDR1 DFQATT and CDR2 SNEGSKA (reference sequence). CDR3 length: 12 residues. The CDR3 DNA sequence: TGCAGTGCGCCTAGGACAGGGCACGGCTACTCCTTC. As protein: CSAPRTGHGYSF.

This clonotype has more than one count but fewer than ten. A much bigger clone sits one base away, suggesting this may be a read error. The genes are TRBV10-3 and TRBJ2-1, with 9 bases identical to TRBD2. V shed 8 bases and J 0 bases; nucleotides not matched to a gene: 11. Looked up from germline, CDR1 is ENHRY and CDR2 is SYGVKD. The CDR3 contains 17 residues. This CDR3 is CAIGKGLAGNSYNEQFF. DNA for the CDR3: TGTGCCATCGGGAAGGGCCTAGCGGGAAACTCCTACAATGAGCAGTTCTTC.

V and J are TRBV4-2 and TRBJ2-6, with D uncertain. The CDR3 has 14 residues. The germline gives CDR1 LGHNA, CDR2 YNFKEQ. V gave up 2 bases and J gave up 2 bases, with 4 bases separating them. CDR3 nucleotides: TGTGCCAGCAGCCAATACCCTGGGGCCAACGTCCTGACTTTC. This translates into CASSQYPGANVLTF.

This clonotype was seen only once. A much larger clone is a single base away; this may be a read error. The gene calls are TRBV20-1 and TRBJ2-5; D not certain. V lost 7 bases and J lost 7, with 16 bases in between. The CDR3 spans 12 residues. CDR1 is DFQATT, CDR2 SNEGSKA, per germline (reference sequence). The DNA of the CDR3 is TGCAGTGTTCTAATGGAGAGAAGGACCCAGTACTTC. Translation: CSVLMERRTQYF.

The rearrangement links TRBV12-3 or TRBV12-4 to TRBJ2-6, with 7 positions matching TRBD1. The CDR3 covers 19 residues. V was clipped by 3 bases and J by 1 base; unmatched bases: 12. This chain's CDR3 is CASSLARTGWESGANVLTF. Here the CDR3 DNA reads TGTGCCAGCAGTTTGGCGCGGACAGGCTGGGAGTCTGGGGCCAACGTCCTGACTTTC.

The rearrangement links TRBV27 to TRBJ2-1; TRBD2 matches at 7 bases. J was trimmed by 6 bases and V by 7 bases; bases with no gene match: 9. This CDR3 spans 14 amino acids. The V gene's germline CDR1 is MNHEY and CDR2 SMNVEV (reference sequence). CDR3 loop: CASTGNGRINEQFF. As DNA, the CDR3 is TGTGCCAGCACGGGGAACGGGAGGATCAATGAGCAGTTCTTC.

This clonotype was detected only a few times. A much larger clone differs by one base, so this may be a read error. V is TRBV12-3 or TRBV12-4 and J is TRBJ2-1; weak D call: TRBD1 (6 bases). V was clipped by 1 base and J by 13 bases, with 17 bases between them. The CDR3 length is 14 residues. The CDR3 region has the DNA TGTGCCAGCAGTTTAGGGGCAGGGGAAGAGACCCAGTTCTTC. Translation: CASSLGAGEETQFF.

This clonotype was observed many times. The CDR3 is CSASFQSFNSAVPHEQYF. The CDR3 DNA reads TGCAGTGCTAGTTTCCAATCCTTTAATAGCGCGGTGCCCCACGAGCAGTACTTC. The chain links TRBV20-1 to TRBJ2-7, with D maybe TRBD2 (5 bases). The CDR3 loop spans 18 amino acids. The germline gives CDR1 DFQATT, CDR2 SNEGSKA (reference sequence). The V gene lost 3 bases and the J gene lost 5 bases, with 29 bases spanning the gap.

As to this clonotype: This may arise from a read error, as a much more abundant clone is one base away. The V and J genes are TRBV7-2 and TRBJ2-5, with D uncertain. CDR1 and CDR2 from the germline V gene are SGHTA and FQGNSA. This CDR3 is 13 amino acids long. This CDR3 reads CVSSLGWKETQYF. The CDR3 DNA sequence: TGTGTCAGCAGCTTAGGTTGGAAAGAGACCCAGTACTTC.

The CDR3 reads CASSLEVGLNEQFF. CDR3 coding DNA: TGCGCCAGCAGCTTGGAGGTAGGACTAAATGAGCAGTTCTTC. The chain has TRBV5-1 and TRBJ2-1; tentatively, D is TRBD2 (6 bases). CDR1 SGHRS and CDR2 YFSETQ come from the germline V gene. CDR3 length equals 14 residues. V was clipped by 0 bases and J by 7 bases, with 11 bases between them.

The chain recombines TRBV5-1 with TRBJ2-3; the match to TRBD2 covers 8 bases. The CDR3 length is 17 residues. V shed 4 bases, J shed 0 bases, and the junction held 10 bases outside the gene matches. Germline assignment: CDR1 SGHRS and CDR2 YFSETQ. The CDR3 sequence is CASSDGTRLTSTDTQYF. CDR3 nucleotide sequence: TGCGCCAGCAGCGACGGGACTAGACTGACTAGCACAGATACGCAGTATTTT.

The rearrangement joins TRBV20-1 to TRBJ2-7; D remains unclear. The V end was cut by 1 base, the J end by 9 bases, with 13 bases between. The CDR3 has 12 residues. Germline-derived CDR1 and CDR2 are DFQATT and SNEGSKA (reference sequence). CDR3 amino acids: CSARASARPQYF. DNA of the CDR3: TGCAGTGCTAGAGCCAGCGCAAGACCGCAGTACTTC.

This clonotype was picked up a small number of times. The CDR3 spells CASSPIDTGELFF. In DNA form, the CDR3 reads TGCGCCAGCAGCCCAATAGACACCGGGGAGCTGTTTTTT. The chain has TRBV5-1 and TRBJ2-2; D remains unclear. Germline values: CDR1 SGHRS, CDR2 YFSETQ. This CDR3 comprises 13 residues. Trimming stripped 4 bases from V and 3 bases from J, with 7 bases between.

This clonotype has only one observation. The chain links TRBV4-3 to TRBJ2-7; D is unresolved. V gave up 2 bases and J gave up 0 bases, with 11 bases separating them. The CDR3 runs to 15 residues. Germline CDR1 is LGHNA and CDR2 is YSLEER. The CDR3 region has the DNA TGCGCCAGCAGCCAATTGGACGCGAGCTCCTACGAGCAGTACTTC. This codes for CASSQLDASSYEQYF.

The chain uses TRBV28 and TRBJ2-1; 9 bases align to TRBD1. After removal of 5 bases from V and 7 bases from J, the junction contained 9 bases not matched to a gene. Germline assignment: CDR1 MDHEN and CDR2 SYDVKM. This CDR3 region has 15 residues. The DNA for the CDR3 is TGTGCCAGCAGTGCGGCCGGGACAGGGTTAAATGAGCAGTTCTTC. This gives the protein CASSAAGTGLNEQFF. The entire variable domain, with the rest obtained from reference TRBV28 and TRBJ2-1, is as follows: DVKVTQSSRYLVKRTGEKVFLECVQDMDHENMFWYRQDPGLGLRLIYFSYDVKMKEKGDIPEGYSVSREKKERFSLILESASTNQTSMYLCASSAAGTGLNEQFFGPGTRLTVL.

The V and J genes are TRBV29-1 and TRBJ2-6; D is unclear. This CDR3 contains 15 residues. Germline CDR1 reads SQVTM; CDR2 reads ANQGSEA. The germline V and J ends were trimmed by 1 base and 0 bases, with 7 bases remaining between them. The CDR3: CSVEGINSGANVLTF. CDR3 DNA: TGCAGCGTTGAAGGTATAAACTCTGGGGCCAACGTCCTGACTTTC.

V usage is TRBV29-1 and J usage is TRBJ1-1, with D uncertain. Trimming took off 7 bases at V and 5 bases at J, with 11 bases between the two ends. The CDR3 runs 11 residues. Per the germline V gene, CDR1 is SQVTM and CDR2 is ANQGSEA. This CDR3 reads CSGRIRTEAFF. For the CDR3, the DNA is TGCAGCGGAAGAATTAGAACTGAAGCTTTCTTT.

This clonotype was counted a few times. Here the CDR3 reads CAWSGENTIYF. As DNA, the CDR3 is TGTGCCTGGAGTGGGGAAAACACCATATATTTT. J is TRBJ1-3 and V is TRBV30; D call uncertain. V lost 1 base to trimming and J lost 6 bases, with 4 bases between them. The CDR3 totals 11 residues. CDR1 is GTSNPN, CDR2 SVGIG, per germline (reference sequence).

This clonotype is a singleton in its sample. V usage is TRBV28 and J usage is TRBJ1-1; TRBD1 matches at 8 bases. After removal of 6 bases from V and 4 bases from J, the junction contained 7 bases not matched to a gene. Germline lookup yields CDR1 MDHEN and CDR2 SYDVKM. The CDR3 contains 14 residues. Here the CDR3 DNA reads TGTGCCAGCAGCCCGACCGGGACAGGCACTGAAGCTTTCTTT. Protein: CASSPTGTGTEAFF.

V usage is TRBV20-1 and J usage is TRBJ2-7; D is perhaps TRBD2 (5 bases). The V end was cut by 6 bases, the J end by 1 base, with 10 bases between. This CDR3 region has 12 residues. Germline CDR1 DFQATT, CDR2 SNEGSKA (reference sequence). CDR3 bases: TGCAGTGCCGGATGGACTTCCTACGAGCAGTACTTC. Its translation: CSAGWTSYEQYF.

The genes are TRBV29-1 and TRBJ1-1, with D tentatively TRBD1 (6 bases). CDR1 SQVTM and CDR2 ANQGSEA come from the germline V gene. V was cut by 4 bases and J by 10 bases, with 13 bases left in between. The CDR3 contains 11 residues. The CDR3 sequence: CSVGLGQTAFF. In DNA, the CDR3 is TGCAGCGTTGGTTTAGGACAGACAGCTTTCTTT. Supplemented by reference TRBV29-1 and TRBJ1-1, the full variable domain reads SAVISQKPSRDICQRGTSLTIQCQVDSQVTMMFWYRQQPGQSLTLIATANQGSEATYESGFVIDKFPISRPNLTFSTLTVSNMSPEDSSIYLCSVGLGQTAFFGQGTRLTVV.

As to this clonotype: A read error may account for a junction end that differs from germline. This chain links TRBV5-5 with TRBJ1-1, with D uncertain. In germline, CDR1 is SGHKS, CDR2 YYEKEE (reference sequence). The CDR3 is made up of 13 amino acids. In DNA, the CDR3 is TGTGCCAACAGCCTAGCAAGGGCTCCTGAAGTTTTCTTT. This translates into CANSLARAPEVFF.

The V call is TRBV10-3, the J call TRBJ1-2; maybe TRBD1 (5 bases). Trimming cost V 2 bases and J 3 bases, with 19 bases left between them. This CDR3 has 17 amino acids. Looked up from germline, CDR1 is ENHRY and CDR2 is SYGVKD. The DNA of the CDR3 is TGTGCCATCAGTGAGGGGGTGGCAGGGATCGGAGACTATGGCTACACCTTC. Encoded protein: CAISEGVAGIGDYGYTF.

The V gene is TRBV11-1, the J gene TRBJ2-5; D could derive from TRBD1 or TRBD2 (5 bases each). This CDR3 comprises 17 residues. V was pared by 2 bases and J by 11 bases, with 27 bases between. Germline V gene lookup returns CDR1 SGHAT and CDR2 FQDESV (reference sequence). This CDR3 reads CASSLFVRARSQGEQYF. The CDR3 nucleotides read TGTGCCAGCAGCTTATTTGTTCGGGCGCGGTCCCAAGGGGAGCAGTACTTC. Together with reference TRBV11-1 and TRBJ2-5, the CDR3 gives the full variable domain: EAEVAQSPRYKITEKSQAVAFWCDPISGHATLYWYRQILGQGPELLVQFQDESVVDDSQLPKDRFSAERLKGVDSTLKIQPAELGDSAMYLCASSLFVRARSQGEQYFGPGTRLLVL.

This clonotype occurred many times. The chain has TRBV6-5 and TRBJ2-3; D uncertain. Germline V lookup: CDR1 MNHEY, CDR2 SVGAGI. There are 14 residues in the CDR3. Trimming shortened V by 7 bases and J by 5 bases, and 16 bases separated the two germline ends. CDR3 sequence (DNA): TGTGCCAGCAAAGTGGGCTCATTGGGAGATACGCAGTATTTT. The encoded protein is CASKVGSLGDTQYF.

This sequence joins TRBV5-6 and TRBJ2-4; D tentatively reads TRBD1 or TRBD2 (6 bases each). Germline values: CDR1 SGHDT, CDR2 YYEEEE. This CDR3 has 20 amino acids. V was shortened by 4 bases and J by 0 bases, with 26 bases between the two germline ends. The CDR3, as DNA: TGTGCCAGCAGCCCGCCTTCGGGGGACAAACGAAGTTTAGCCAAAAACATTCAGTACTTC. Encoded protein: CASSPPSGDKRSLAKNIQYF.